This passage covers 5 T cell receptor beta chains from one sample sequenced in a study of T cells in Graves' hyperthyroidism and ophthalmopathy. Amplification of TCR beta CDR3 regions was performed using RNA transcripts as template. The TCR CDR3 first-round RT-PCR relied on the HTBI primer set. TCRdb called the multiplex PCR reads again in MiXCR, with one record for every CDR3 protein. The sample holds more than 650,000 distinct CDR3 sequences; about 14% are singletons and the top ten take around 9.6%. The specimen was blood. The receptors shown here come from a woman aged 18-29 years with Graves' hyperthyroidism.

This clonotype was picked up many times. The chain joins TRBV2 to TRBJ1-2; D is unresolved. The CDR3 runs 11 residues. Germline V lookup: CDR1 SNHLY, CDR2 FYNNEI. V was pared by 8 bases and J by 4 bases, with 8 bases between. The CDR3 DNA is TGTGCCAGCCTGGGCGGCTATGGCTACACCTTC. This codes for CASLGGYGYTF.

This clonotype has at least ten counts. This sequence joins TRBV11-3 and TRBJ1-1; 7 positions agree with TRBD1. The CDR3 contains 15 residues. Per germline, CDR1 SGHNT and CDR2 YENEEA. Losses at the gene ends were 2 bases for V and 2 bases for J; bases not matched to a gene: 5. The chain's CDR3 is CASSLNGQVNTEAFF. CDR3 DNA: TGTGCCAGCAGCTTAAACGGACAGGTAAACACTGAAGCTTTCTTT.

This clonotype was seen a handful of times. The chain employs TRBV6-1 and TRBJ2-2; 13 bases line up with TRBD2. With 3 bases clipped from V and 0 bases from J, the junction kept 13 bases outside the gene matches. Germline V gene sequence: CDR1 MNHNS, CDR2 SASEGT. The CDR3 covers 21 residues. The CDR3 region is CASSEALGLAGTRPNTGELFF. CDR3 bases: TGTGCCAGCAGTGAGGCTCTGGGACTAGCGGGAACGAGGCCGAACACCGGGGAGCTGTTTTTT.

The chain joins TRBV15 to TRBJ2-5; 14 bases align to TRBD2. Germline trimming cut 5 bases from V and 3 bases from J; bases unmatched to any gene: 5. Germline CDR1 is LNHNV and CDR2 is YYDKDF (reference sequence). CDR3 length equals 16 residues. The CDR3 DNA is TGTGCCACCAGCTTCCGACTAGCGGGAGGGGAAGAGACCCAGTACTTC. The encoded protein is CATSFRLAGGEETQYF. Together with reference TRBV15 and TRBJ2-5, the CDR3 gives the full variable domain: DAMVIQNPRYQVTQFGKPVTLSCSQTLNHNVMYWYQQKSSQAPKLLFHYYDKDFNNEADTPDNFQSRRPNTSFCFLDIRSPGLGDTAMYLCATSFRLAGGEETQYFGPGTRLLVL.

J is TRBJ2-2 and V is TRBV27, with no clear D. The CDR3 loop spans 14 amino acids. The V end was cut by 3 bases, the J end by 0 bases, with 5 bases between. Germline V lookup: CDR1 MNHEY, CDR2 SMNVEV (reference sequence). As DNA, the CDR3 is TGTGCCAGCAGTTTTAACTCGAACACCGGGGAGCTGTTTTTT. Encoded protein: CASSFNSNTGELFF.